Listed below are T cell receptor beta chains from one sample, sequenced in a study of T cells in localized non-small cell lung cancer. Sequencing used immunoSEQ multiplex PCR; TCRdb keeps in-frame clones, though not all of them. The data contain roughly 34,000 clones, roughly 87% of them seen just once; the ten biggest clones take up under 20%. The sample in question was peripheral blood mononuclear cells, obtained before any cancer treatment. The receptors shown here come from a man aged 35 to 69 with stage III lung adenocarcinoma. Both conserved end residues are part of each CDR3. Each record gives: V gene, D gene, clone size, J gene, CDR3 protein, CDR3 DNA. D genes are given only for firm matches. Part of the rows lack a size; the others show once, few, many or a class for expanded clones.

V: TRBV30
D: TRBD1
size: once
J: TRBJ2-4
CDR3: CAWSVGQGPKNIQYF
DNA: TGTGCCTGGAGTGTAGGACAGGGTCCCAAAAACATTCAGTACTTC

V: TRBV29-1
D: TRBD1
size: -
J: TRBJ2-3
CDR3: CSGVARGQGDTQYF
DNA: TGCAGCGGTGTTGCGAGGGGGCAAGGAGATACGCAGTATTTT

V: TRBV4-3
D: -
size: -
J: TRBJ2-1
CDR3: CASSLRPQQAHEQFF
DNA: TGCGCCAGCAGCCTCAGGCCTCAACAGGCCCATGAGCAGTTCTTC

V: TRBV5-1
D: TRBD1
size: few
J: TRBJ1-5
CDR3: CASSQGTGGQPQHF
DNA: TGCGCCAGCAGCCAAGGGACAGGTGGCCAGCCCCAGCATTTT

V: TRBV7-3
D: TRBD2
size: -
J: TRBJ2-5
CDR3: CASSILAGVGETQYF
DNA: TGTGCCAGCAGCATTCTAGCGGGGGTCGGGGAGACCCAGTACTTC

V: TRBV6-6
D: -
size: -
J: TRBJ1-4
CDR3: CASSRQVIKGEKLFF
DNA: TGTGCCAGCAGTCGGCAGGTAATCAAGGGGGAAAAACTGTTTTTT

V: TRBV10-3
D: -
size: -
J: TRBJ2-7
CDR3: CAISAAYEQYF
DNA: TGTGCCATCAGTGCCGCCTACGAGCAGTACTTC

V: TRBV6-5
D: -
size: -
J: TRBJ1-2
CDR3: CASSYSSGGGYGYTF
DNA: TGTGCCAGCAGTTACTCCAGCGGGGGCGGTTATGGCTACACCTTC

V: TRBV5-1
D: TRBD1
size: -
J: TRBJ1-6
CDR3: CASSQRQGRNSPLHF
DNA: TGCGCCAGCAGCCAAAGACAGGGCAGGAATTCACCCCTCCACTTT

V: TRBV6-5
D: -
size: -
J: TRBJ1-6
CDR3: CASSYSRDSYNSPLHF
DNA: TGTGCCAGCAGTTACTCGCGGGACTCCTATAATTCACCCCTCCACTTT

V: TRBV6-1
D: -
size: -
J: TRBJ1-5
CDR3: CASSSTQGGNQPQHF
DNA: TGTGCCAGCAGTTCAACGCAGGGTGGGAATCAGCCCCAGCATTTT

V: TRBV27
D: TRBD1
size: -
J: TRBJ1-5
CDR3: CASSPGTGRTGGNQPQHF
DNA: TGTGCCAGCAGCCCCGGGACAGGGAGAACTGGTGGCAATCAGCCCCAGCATTTT

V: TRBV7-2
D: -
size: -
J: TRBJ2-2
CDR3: CASSATSLWTGELFF
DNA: TGTGCCAGCAGCGCCACCTCTCTGTGGACCGGGGAGCTGTTTTTT